This T cell receptor (beta chain) comes out of a study of T cell responses to AZD1222 COVID-19 vaccine. Assay used: immunoSEQ multiplex PCR; TCRdb lists only in-frame clones, some missing. In the table there are roughly 100,000 clones, about 88% of which are singletons. Only one count was recorded for this clone. Sequenced here: peripheral blood, sampled 28 days after the second AZD1222 dose. This receptor was obtained from an adult who received the AZD1222 COVID-19 vaccine.

The CDR3 sequence: CAWSVVPDYEQYF. CDR3 bases: TGTGCCTGGAGTGTAGTCCCGGACTACGAGCAGTACTTC. The gene calls are TRBV30 and TRBJ2-7; no clear D gene. Trimming took off 0 bases at V and 3 bases at J, with 9 bases between the two ends. The CDR3 runs to 13 residues. Germline CDR1 GTSNPN, CDR2 SVGIG (reference sequence).